A selection of T cell receptor beta chains follows, all from one sample in a study of blood T cell repertoires in COVID-19. The assay was immunoSEQ multiplex PCR, and TCRdb's table has in-frame clones only and misses some. The sample contains 150,000 to 200,000 clones, 90% of which appear only once. The sample comprised peripheral blood. Receptors were obtained from a man aged 55 to 70 with active or convalescent COVID-19. CDR3s include the opening cysteine and the closing phenylalanine or tryptophan. The order of the fields is clone size, J gene, D gene, V gene, CDR3 protein, CDR3 DNA. The D gene is left open where the match is weak. A clone size is listed for some rows: how often the clone was seen (once, few, many), or a class if it is expanded.

>.|TRBJ2-7|TRBD1|TRBV3-1/TRBV3-2
CASSQGQGEYEQYF
TGTGCCAGCAGCCAGGGACAGGGAGAATACGAGCAGTACTTC
>few|TRBJ1-1|TRBD1|TRBV7-8
CASSLEAGGTEAFF
TGTGCCAGCAGCTTAGAGGCAGGGGGAACTGAAGCTTTCTTT
>.|TRBJ1-5|.|TRBV3-1/TRBV3-2
CASSQMRGGPQHF
TGTGCCAGCAGCCAAATGCGAGGAGGGCCCCAGCATTTT
>few|TRBJ1-2|.|TRBV2
CASSAGGNYGYTF
TGTGCCAGCAGCGCTGGGGGCAACTATGGCTACACCTTC
>.|TRBJ1-1|.|TRBV4-1
CASSQEQFRLINTEAFF
TGCGCCAGCAGCCAAGAACAATTCAGACTGATCAACACTGAAGCTTTCTTT
>.|TRBJ1-5|.|TRBV27
CASSANRQPQHF
TGTGCCAGCAGCGCTAATCGTCAGCCCCAGCATTTT
>.|TRBJ1-6|TRBD1|TRBV6-5
CASSYSGTGPSPLHF
TGTGCCAGCAGTTACTCCGGGACAGGGCCTTCACCCCTCCACTTT
>.|TRBJ1-1|TRBD1|TRBV19
CASSAGTGGKTFF
TGTGCCAGTAGTGCCGGGACAGGGGGCAAAACTTTCTTT
>.|TRBJ2-7|.|TRBV2
CASSEGYKYEQYF
TGTGCCAGCAGTGAAGGTTACAAGTACGAGCAGTACTTC
>.|TRBJ2-5|.|TRBV12-2
CASRLPRPLAGALVDKETQYF
TGTGCAAGTCGCTTACCACGCCCACTAGCGGGAGCCCTTGTCGATAAAGAGACCCAGTACTTC
>few|TRBJ1-4|TRBD1|TRBV27
CASSPGQGNEKLFF
TGTGCCAGCAGTCCGGGACAGGGCAACGAAAAACTGTTTTTT
>.|TRBJ2-7|.|TRBV6-6
CASSYSGAGGYEQYF
TGTGCCAGCAGTTACTCAGGAGCGGGTGGTTACGAGCAGTACTTC
>.|TRBJ1-2|TRBD1|TRBV7-9
CASSLSTGGAFGYTF
TGTGCCAGCAGCTTATCGACAGGGGGCGCATTTGGCTACACCTTC
>.|TRBJ2-5|.|TRBV6-5
CASSYLTGQETQYF
TGTGCCAGCAGTTACTTGACAGGCCAAGAGACCCAGTACTTC
>.|TRBJ1-5|.|TRBV6-5
CASRSGDQPQHF
TGTGCCAGCCGCAGTGGTGATCAGCCCCAGCATTTT
>.|TRBJ2-3|.|TRBV7-2
CASSLGGTDTQYF
TGTGCCAGCAGCTTAGGAGGCACAGATACGCAGTATTTT
>.|TRBJ2-7|.|TRBV5-1
CASTVAGGNYEQYF
TGCGCCAGCACCGTCGCAGGGGGGAACTACGAGCAGTACTTC
>.|TRBJ2-7|TRBD1|TRBV10-3
CAITQGAGSYEQYF
TGTGCCATCACCCAGGGGGCAGGGTCCTACGAGCAGTACTTC
>.|TRBJ2-7|.|TRBV12-3/TRBV12-4
CASTPRISYEQYF
TGTGCCAGCACCCCGCGGATCTCCTACGAGCAGTACTTC
>.|TRBJ1-4|TRBD1|TRBV4-1
CASSQDPGQGVEKLFF
TGCGCCAGCAGCCAAGATCCGGGGCAGGGGGTGGAAAAACTGTTTTTT
>.|TRBJ2-1|TRBD2|TRBV3-1/TRBV3-2
CASSRGLAAGNEQFF
TGTGCCAGCAGCCGCGGACTAGCAGCAGGCAATGAGCAGTTCTTC
>.|TRBJ1-4|.|TRBV6-5
CASSYSAGAEKLFF
TGTGCCAGCAGTTACTCCGCAGGGGCAGAGAAACTGTTTTTT
>.|TRBJ1-5|.|TRBV2
CASSWEGQKINQPQHF
TGTGCCAGCAGTTGGGAGGGGCAGAAGATCAATCAGCCCCAGCATTTT
>.|TRBJ2-5|TRBD1|TRBV28
CASSLAGTEETQYF
TGTGCCAGCAGTTTAGCCGGGACAGAAGAGACCCAGTACTTC
>.|TRBJ1-2|.|TRBV30
CAWSADRMRGYTF
TGTGCCTGGAGTGCAGACCGGATGAGGGGCTACACCTTC
>.|TRBJ2-2|.|TRBV12-2
CASRLFTETVNTGELFF
TGTGCAAGTCGCTTATTTACCGAGACTGTGAACACCGGGGAGCTGTTTTTT
>.|TRBJ2-3|TRBD1|TRBV2
CAIPGQGPDTQYF
TGTGCCATCCCGGGACAGGGTCCAGATACGCAGTATTTT
>.|TRBJ2-5|.|TRBV21-1
CASSAPGGQGAGETQYF
TGTGCCAGCAGCGCCCCGGGGGGACAGGGGGCTGGAGAGACCCAGTACTTC
>.|TRBJ1-2|.|TRBV10-2
CASSEDRPNYGYTF
TGCGCCAGCAGTGAGGACAGGCCTAACTATGGCTACACCTTC
>.|TRBJ1-2|TRBD1|TRBV11-2
CASSSPVTGANYGYTF
TGTGCCAGCAGCTCTCCCGTGACAGGGGCTAACTATGGCTACACCTTC
>once|TRBJ1-5|TRBD1|TRBV6-2/TRBV6-3
CASSYGQGGQPQHF
TGTGCCAGCAGTTACGGACAGGGGGGTCAGCCCCAGCATTTT
>.|TRBJ2-1|.|TRBV10-1
CASSESVGINEQFF
TGCGCCAGCAGTGAGTCAGTGGGCATTAATGAGCAGTTCTTC
>.|TRBJ1-5|.|TRBV7-2
CASSFHRVGNQPQHF
TGTGCCAGCAGCTTCCACAGGGTAGGCAATCAGCCCCAGCATTTT
>.|TRBJ1-1|.|TRBV29-1
CSVSQGRSTEAFF
TGCAGCGTATCACAGGGAAGAAGCACTGAAGCTTTCTTT
>once|TRBJ1-6|TRBD1|TRBV7-2
CASSLGTGYNSPLHF
TGTGCCAGCAGCTTAGGGACAGGGTATAATTCACCCCTCCACTTT
>.|TRBJ2-5|TRBD2|TRBV19
CASSAGTSGEETQYF
TGTGCCAGTAGTGCCGGGACTAGCGGGGAAGAGACCCAGTACTTC
>.|TRBJ1-1|TRBD1|TRBV3-1/TRBV3-2
CASSRGPGQGMNTEAFF
TGTGCCAGCAGCCGGGGCCCGGGACAGGGAATGAACACTGAAGCTTTCTTT
>.|TRBJ1-1|.|TRBV27
CASSIMPGSGNTEAFF
TGTGCCAGCAGTATCATGCCAGGATCAGGGAACACTGAAGCTTTCTTT
>.|TRBJ2-2|TRBD2|TRBV4-1
CASSQDRFGGDTGELFF
TGCGCCAGCAGCCAAGATCGATTCGGGGGGGACACCGGGGAGCTGTTTTTT
>.|TRBJ1-1|TRBD1|TRBV19
CASSPLTGGPAFF
TGTGCCAGTAGTCCCCTTACAGGGGGCCCCGCTTTCTTT
>.|TRBJ2-1|.|TRBV6-6
CASRNQGLSYNEQFF
TGTGCCAGCCGGAATCAGGGATTATCCTACAATGAGCAGTTCTTC
>.|TRBJ1-1|.|TRBV10-3
CAISVSQWGGNTEAFF
TGTGCCATCAGTGTATCCCAATGGGGGGGTAACACTGAAGCTTTCTTT